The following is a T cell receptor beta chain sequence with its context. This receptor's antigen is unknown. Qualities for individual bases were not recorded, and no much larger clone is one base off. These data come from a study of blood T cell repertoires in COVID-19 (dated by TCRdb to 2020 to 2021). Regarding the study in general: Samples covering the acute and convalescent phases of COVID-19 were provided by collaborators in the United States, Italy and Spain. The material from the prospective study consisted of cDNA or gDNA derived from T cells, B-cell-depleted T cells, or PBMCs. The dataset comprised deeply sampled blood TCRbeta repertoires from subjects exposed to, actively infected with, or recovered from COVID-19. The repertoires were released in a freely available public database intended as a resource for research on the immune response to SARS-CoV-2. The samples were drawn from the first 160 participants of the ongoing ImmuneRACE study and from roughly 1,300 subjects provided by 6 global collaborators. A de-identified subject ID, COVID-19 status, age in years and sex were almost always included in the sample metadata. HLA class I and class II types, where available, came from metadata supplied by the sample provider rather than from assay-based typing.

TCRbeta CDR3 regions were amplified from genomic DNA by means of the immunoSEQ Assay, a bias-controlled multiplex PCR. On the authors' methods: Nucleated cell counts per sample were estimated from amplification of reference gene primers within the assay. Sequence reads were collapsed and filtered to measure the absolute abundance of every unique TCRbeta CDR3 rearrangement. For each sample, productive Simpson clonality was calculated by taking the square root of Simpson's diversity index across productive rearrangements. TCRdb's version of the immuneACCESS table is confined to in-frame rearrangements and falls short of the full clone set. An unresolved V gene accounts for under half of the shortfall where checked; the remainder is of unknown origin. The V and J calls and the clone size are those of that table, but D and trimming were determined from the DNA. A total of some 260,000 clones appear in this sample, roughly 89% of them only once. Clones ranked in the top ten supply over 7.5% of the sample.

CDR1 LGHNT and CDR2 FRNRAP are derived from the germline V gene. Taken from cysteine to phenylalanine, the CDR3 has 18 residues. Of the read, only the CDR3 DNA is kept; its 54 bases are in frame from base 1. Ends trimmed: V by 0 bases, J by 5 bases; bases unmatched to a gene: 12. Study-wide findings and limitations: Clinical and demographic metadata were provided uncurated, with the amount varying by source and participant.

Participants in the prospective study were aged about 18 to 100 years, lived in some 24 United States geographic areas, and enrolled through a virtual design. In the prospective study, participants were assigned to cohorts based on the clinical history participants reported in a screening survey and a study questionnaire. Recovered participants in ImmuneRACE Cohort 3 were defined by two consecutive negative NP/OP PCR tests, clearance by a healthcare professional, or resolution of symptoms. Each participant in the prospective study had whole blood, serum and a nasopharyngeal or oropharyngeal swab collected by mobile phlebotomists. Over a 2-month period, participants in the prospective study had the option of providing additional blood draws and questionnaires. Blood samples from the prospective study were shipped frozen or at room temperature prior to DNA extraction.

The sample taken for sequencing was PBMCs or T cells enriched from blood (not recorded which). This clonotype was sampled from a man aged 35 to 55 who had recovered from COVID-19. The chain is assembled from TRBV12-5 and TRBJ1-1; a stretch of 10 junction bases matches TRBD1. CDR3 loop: CASGLVLATGGAATEAFF. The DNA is TGTGCTAGTGGTTTGGTTCTTGCGACAGGGGGCGCAGCTACTGAAGCTTTCTTT.